This T cell receptor (beta chain) comes out of a study of radiation and T cells in renal cell carcinoma. Germline V gene data show CDR1 as SGHTS and CDR2 as YDEGEE. Trimming removed 4 bases at V and 1 base at J, with 8 bases between. This CDR3 spans 13 amino acids. Data came from immunoSEQ multiplex PCR; TCRdb stores just in-frame clones and leaves some out. The sample has 150,000 or so clones, around 90% seen once. The time point here: baseline pretreatment blood. Treatment specified: 15 Gy SBRT to primary tumor, nephrectomy 4 weeks later. The patient's renal cell carcinoma had clear cell pathology. Worth noting for this clone: No antigen is known for it.

Notes on the study in general: From baseline, blood top tumor clonotypes peaked at 2 weeks post-radiation. Pretreatment tumor biopsies were lacking, so baseline clonotypes are unknown.

The receptor's source is a woman aged 65 to 85 with renal cell carcinoma. The chain carries TRBV5-8 and TRBJ1-1; no definite D call. The sample here was blood, taken from a patient whose treatment included radiotherapy and nephrectomy. In nucleotides, the CDR3 is TGTGCCAGCAGCCTGAGAGGGAACACTGAAGCTTTCTTT. Its translation: CASSLRGNTEAFF.